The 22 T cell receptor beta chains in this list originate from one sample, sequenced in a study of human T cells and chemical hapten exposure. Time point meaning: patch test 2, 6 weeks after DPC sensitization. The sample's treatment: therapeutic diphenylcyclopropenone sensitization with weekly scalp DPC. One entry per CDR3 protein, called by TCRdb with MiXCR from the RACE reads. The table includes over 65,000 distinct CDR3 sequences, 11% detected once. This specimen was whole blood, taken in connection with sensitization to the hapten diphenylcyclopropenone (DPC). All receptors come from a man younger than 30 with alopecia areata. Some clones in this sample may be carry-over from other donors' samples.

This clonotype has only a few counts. CDR3 coding DNA: TGTGCCAGCAGCCCACAGACAGGAAACGAGCAGTACTTC. It translates to CASSPQTGNEQYF. This chain connects TRBV13 to TRBJ2-7; D might be TRBD1 (6 bases). Germline lookup yields CDR1 PRHDT and CDR2 FYEKMQ (reference sequence). CDR3 length equals 13 residues. Trimming took off 5 bases at V and 5 bases at J, with 13 bases between the two ends.

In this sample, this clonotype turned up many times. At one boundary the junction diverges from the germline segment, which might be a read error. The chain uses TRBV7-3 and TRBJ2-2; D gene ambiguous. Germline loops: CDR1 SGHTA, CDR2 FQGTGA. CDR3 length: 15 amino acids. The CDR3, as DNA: TGTGCCAGCAGCTTATATGCCGCGAAGACCGGGGAGCTGTTTTTT. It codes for CASSLYAAKTGELFF.

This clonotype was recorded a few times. CDR3: CASSQDPRQPQHF. DNA for the CDR3: TGCGCCAGCAGCCAAGATCCTCGGCAGCCCCAGCATTTT. The rearrangement joins TRBV4-3 to TRBJ1-5; D not resolved. The germline gives CDR1 LGHNA, CDR2 YSLEER. The CDR3 is 13 residues long. Trimming cost V 0 bases and J 7 bases, with 7 bases left between them.

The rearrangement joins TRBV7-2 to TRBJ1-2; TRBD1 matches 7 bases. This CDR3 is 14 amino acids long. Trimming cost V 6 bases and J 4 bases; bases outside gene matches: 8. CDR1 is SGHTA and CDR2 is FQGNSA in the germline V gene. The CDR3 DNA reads TGTGCCAGCAGATATGGACAGGAGACCTATGGCTACACCTTC. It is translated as CASRYGQETYGYTF. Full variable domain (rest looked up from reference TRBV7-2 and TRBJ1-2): GAGVSQSPSNKVTEKGKDVELRCDPISGHTALYWYRQSLGQGLEFLIYFQGNSAPDKSGLPSDRFSAERTGGSVSTLTIQRTQQEDSAVYLCASRYGQETYGYTFGSGTRLTVV.

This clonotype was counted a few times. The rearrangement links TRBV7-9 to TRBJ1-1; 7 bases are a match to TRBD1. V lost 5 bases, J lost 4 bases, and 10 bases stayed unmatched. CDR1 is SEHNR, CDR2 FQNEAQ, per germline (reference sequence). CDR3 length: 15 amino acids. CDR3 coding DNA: TGTGCCAGCAGCCCTAAAGAGGGGGCAACCACTGAAGCTTTCTTT. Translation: CASSPKEGATTEAFF.

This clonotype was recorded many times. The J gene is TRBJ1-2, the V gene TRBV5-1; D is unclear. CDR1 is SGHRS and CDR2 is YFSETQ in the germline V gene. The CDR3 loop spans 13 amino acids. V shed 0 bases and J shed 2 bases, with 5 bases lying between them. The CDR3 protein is CASSLAGNYGYTF. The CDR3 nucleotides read TGCGCCAGCAGCTTGGCGGGGAACTATGGCTACACCTTC.

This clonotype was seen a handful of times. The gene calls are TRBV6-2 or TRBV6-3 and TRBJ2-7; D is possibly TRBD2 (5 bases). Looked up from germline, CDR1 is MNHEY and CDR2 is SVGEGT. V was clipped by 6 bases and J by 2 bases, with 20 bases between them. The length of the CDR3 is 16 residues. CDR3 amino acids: CASSLIRTGRAYEQYF. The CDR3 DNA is TGTGCCAGCAGCTTAATTCGGACGGGGAGAGCCTACGAGCAGTACTTC.

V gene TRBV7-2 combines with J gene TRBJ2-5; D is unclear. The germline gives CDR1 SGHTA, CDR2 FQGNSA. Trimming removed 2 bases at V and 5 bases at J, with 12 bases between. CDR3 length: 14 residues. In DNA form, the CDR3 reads TGTGCCAGCAGCTTATCTCGGATAGGGGAGACCCAGTACTTC. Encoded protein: CASSLSRIGETQYF.

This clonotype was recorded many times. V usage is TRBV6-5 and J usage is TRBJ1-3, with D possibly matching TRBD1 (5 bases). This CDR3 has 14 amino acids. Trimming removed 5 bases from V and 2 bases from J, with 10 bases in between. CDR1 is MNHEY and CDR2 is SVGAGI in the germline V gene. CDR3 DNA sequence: TGTGCCAGCAGTCAAACGGGGGCTGGAAACACCATATATTTT. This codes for CASSQTGAGNTIYF.

The CDR3 nucleotides read TGTGCCACCGGGACCTCGCGGGGGGGTGAGCAGTACTTC. Protein: CATGTSRGGEQYF. The chain uses TRBV24-1 and TRBJ2-7; 9 nucleotides match TRBD2. CDR3 size: 13 residues. The J segment lost 7 bases and the V segment lost 9 bases, leaving 9 bases of the junction unmatched. Germline values: CDR1 KGHDR, CDR2 SFDVKD.

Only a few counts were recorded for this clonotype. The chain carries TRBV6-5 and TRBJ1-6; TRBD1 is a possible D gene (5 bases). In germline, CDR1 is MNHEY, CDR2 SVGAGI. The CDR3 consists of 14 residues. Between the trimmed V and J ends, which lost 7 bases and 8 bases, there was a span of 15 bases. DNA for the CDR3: TGTGCCAGCAACAGACAGTCTTTCGATTCACCCCTCCACTTT. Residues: CASNRQSFDSPLHF.

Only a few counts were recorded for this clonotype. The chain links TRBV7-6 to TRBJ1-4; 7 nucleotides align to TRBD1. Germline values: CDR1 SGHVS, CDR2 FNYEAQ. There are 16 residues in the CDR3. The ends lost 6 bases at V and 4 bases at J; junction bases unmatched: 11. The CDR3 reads CASRFTGDSVNEKLFF. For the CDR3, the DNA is TGTGCCAGCAGATTCACGGGGGACAGCGTTAATGAAAAACTGTTTTTT. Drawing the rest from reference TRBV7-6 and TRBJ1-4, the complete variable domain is GAGVSQSPRYKVTKRGQDVALRCDPISGHVSLYWYRQALGQGPEFLTYFNYEAQQDKSGLPNDRFSAERPEGSISTLTIQRTEQRDSAMYRCASRFTGDSVNEKLFFGSGTQLSVL.

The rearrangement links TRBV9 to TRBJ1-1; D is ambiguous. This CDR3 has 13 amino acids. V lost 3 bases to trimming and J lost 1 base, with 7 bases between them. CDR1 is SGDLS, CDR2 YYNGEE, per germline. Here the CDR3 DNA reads TGTGCCAGCAGCGCACCCGGGAACACTGAAGCTTTCTTT. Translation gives CASSAPGNTEAFF.

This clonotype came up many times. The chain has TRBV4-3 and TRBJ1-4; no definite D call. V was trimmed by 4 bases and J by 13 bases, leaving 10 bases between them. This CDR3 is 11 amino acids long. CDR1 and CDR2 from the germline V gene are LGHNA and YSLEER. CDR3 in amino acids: CASSRGKGLFF. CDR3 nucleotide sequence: TGCGCCAGCAGCCGGGGAAAGGGACTGTTTTTT.

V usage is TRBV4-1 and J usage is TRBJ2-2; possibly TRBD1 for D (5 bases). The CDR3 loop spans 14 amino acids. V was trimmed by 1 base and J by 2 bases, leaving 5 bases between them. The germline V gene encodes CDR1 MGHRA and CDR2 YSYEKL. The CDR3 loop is CASSQGTNTGELFF. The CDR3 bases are TGCGCCAGCAGCCAAGGGACAAACACCGGGGAGCTGTTTTTT.

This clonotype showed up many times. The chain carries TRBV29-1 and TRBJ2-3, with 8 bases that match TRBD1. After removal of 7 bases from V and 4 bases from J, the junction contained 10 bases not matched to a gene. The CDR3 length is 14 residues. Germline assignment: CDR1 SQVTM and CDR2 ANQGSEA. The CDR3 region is CSDDDRGGPDTQYF. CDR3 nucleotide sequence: TGCAGCGACGATGACAGGGGCGGTCCAGATACGCAGTATTTT.

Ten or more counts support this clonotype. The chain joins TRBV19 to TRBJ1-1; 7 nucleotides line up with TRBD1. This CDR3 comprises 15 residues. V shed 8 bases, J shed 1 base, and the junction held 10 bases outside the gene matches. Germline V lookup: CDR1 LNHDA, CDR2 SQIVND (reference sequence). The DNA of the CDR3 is TGTGCCAGTTCTGACAGGGTTTCCGGGAACACTGAAGCTTTCTTT. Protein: CASSDRVSGNTEAFF.

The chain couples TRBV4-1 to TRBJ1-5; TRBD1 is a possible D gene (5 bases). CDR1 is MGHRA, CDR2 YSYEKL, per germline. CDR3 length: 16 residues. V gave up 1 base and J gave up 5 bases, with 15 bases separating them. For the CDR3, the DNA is TGCGCCAGCAGCCAAGCCGTAGGGGAGGGCGATCAGCCCCAGCATTTT. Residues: CASSQAVGEGDQPQHF.

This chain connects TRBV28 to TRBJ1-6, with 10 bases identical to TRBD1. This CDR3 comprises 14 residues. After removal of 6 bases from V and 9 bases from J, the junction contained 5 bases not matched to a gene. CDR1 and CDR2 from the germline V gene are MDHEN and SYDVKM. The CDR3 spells CASSRQGAGSPLHF. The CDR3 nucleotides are TGTGCCAGCAGCCGACAGGGGGCAGGTTCACCCCTCCACTTT.

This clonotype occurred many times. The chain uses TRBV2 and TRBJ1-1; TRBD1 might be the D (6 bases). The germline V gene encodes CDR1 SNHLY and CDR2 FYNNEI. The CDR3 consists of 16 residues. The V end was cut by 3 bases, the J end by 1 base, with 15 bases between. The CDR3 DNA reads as TGTGCCAGCAGTGATAGTCCGGGGGCGGGGAACACTGAAGCTTTCTTT. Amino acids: CASSDSPGAGNTEAFF.

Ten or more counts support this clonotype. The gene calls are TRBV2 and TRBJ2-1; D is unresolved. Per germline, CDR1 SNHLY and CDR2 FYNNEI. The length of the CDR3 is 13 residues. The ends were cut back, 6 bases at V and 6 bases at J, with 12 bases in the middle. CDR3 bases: TGTGCCAGCAGGTGGCAGCCCGTCAATGAGCAGTTCTTC. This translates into CASRWQPVNEQFF.

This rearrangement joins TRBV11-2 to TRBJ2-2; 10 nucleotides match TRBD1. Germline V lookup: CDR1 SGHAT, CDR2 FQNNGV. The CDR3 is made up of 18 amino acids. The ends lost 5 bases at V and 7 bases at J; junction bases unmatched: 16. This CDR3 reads CASSRRPLLTGGRGELFF. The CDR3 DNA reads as TGTGCCAGCAGCCGCCGGCCTCTTCTGACAGGGGGCCGCGGGGAGCTGTTTTTT. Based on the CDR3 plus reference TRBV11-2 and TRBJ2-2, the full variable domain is EAGVAQSPRYKIIEKRQSVAFWCNPISGHATLYWYQQILGQGPKLLIQFQNNGVVDDSQLPKDRFSAERLKGVDSTLKIQPAKLEDSAVYLCASSRRPLLTGGRGELFFGEGSRLTVL.